The T cell receptor beta chain described here comes from a study of CD8 T cells in Susac syndrome. Germline V lookup: CDR1 SQVTM, CDR2 ANQGSEA. The CDR3 is 12 residues long. Trimming pared 3 bases from V and 4 bases from J, leaving 7 bases between. The RNA input was roughly 0.45 to 1 ug, and it was reverse transcribed with random hexamers. TCRdb analysed the immunoSEQ multiplex PCR reads with MiXCR anew, one entry per CDR3 protein. This sample yields around 190,000 distinct CDR3 sequences, of which 90% to 95% are seen a single time; roughly 0.1% belongs to the top ten. High-throughput TCR beta sequencing covered peripheral CD8+ and CD4+ T cells.

Sequencing was performed on CD4+ T cells from PBMCs. This rearrangement joins TRBV29-1 to TRBJ1-3; the D is unclear. The sequence was collected from a human donor in good health. The DNA for the CDR3 is TGCAGCGTTGACACCCCGGGAAACACCATATATTTT. This translates into CSVDTPGNTIYF.